This passage covers 19 T cell receptor beta chains from one sample sequenced in a study of molecular identifiers for immune sequencing clone quantification. TCRdb re-called the PCR reads with MiXCR, one entry per CDR3 protein. Of approximately 630,000 distinct CDR3 sequences listed, about 25% are singletons. The sample taken for sequencing was naive CD8+ T cells from blood, with Jurkat cell RNA spiked in. Subset specified: FACS-sorted CD8+CD4-CCR7+CD45RA+ naive T cells. These receptors originate from a human donor in good health. Some libraries in this study had Jurkat cell RNA spiked in.

V is TRBV5-1 and J is TRBJ2-7, with D tentatively TRBD1 or TRBD2 (6 bases each). CDR1 and CDR2 (germline): SGHRS, YFSETQ. This CDR3 region has 14 residues. V lost 2 bases to trimming and J lost 11 bases, with 20 bases between them. This chain's CDR3 is CASSLDRRGKVKYF. The CDR3, as DNA: TGCGCCAGCAGCTTAGACAGGAGGGGAAAGGTGAAGTACTTC.

The J gene is TRBJ2-3, the V gene TRBV9, with D possibly being TRBD2 (6 bases). With 0 bases removed from V and 6 bases from J, the gap between germline ends came to 14 bases. The V gene's germline CDR1 is SGDLS and CDR2 YYNGEE. This CDR3 spans 15 amino acids. CDR3 DNA sequence: TGTGCCAGCAGCGTAGGGACTACCCCCTCGGATACGCAGTATTTT. It encodes CASSVGTTPSDTQYF.

There are many counts of this clonotype. The V gene is TRBV6-5, the J gene TRBJ2-7; D may be TRBD1 (6 bases). Trimming pared 0 bases from V and 0 bases from J, leaving 12 bases between. This CDR3 is built from 16 residues. The germline gives CDR1 MNHEY, CDR2 SVGAGI. The CDR3 DNA is TGTGCCAGCAGTTACTCGGCGACAGGTAGCTCCTACGAGCAGTACTTC. This codes for CASSYSATGSSYEQYF.

In this sample, this clonotype turned up a few times. The V gene is TRBV3-1, the J gene TRBJ2-2; 10 positions agree with TRBD1. CDR1 and CDR2 from the germline V gene are LGHDT and YNNKEL (reference sequence). Losses at the gene ends were 0 bases for V and 2 bases for J; bases not matched to a gene: 6. The CDR3 runs 18 residues. CDR3 loop: CASSQDKGQGTNTGELFF. DNA of the CDR3: TGTGCCAGCAGCCAAGATAAGGGACAGGGGACTAACACCGGGGAGCTGTTTTTT.

There are a few counts of this clonotype. The chain is built from TRBV7-9 and TRBJ2-3, with unresolved D. This CDR3 contains 15 residues. Germline loops: CDR1 SEHNR, CDR2 FQNEAQ (reference sequence). With 1 base removed from V and 2 bases from J, the gap between germline ends came to 10 bases. The CDR3 DNA is TGTGCCAGCAGCTTAGTTTCCCTGATCACAGATACGCAGTATTTT. This gives the protein CASSLVSLITDTQYF.

In this sample, this clonotype turned up a few times. The CDR3 protein is CASSQLIRRDRVVETQYF. The DNA of the CDR3 is TGTGCCAGCAGCCAACTTATAAGACGGGACAGGGTAGTGGAGACCCAGTACTTC. This chain links TRBV3-1 with TRBJ2-5, with 9 positions matching TRBD1. CDR1 and CDR2 (germline): LGHDT, YNNKEL (reference sequence). CDR3 length equals 18 residues. The J segment lost 5 bases and the V segment lost 2 bases, leaving 15 bases of the junction unmatched.

This clonotype occurred many times. This rearrangement joins TRBV4-3 to TRBJ1-1, with a possible D match to TRBD1 (5 bases). V was trimmed by 0 bases and J by 4 bases, leaving 15 bases between them. This CDR3 has 16 residues. CDR1 is LGHNA, CDR2 YSLEER, per germline. The CDR3 reads CASSQDLGELGTEAFF. DNA for the CDR3: TGCGCCAGCAGCCAAGATTTGGGGGAATTAGGCACTGAAGCTTTCTTT.

The chain employs TRBV7-9 and TRBJ2-3, with 10 bases aligning to TRBD2. The CDR3 has 21 amino acids. From germline, CDR1 is SEHNR and CDR2 FQNEAQ (reference sequence). V shed 4 bases, J shed 0 bases, and the junction held 19 bases outside the gene matches. In DNA, the CDR3 is TGTGCCAGCAGCTCCCCGGGGGGGAGCGGGAGGGCCGAGTCAAGCACAGATACGCAGTATTTT. Its protein product is CASSSPGGSGRAESSTDTQYF.

Only a few counts were recorded for this clonotype. This chain joins TRBV7-9 and TRBJ1-2; 9 nucleotides line up with TRBD1. Germline V CDR1 and CDR2: SEHNR, FQNEAQ (reference sequence). The CDR3 runs 15 residues. Germline trimming cut 4 bases from V and 2 bases from J; bases unmatched to any gene: 5. This chain's CDR3 is CASSSSDRGNYGYTF. The CDR3 DNA reads TGTGCCAGCAGCTCCTCCGACAGGGGGAACTATGGCTACACCTTC.

Ten or more counts support this clonotype. This sequence joins TRBV25-1 and TRBJ2-7, with a weak D call TRBD1 (5 bases). The V end lost 4 bases, the J end lost 3 bases, and 7 bases lay between the germline ends. Germline V CDR1 and CDR2: MGHDK, SYGVNS. The CDR3 is 12 residues long. The CDR3 loop reads CASSAQGYEQYF. As DNA, the CDR3 is TGTGCCAGCAGTGCGCAGGGCTACGAGCAGTACTTC.

Written as DNA, the CDR3 is TGTGCCAGCAGCGTAGGCGCGGGTGGCAGGGAAGAGGGCCCTTCCTACGAGCAGTACTTC. Translated: CASSVGAGGREEGPSYEQYF. This chain uses TRBV9 with TRBJ2-7; the D gene could be TRBD1 or TRBD2 (5 bases each). The CDR3 consists of 20 residues. Trimming left V 0 bases short and J 1 base short, with 26 bases between. CDR1 is SGDLS, CDR2 YYNGEE, per germline.

This clonotype was detected a few times. The genes are TRBV24-1 and TRBJ2-3; no reliable D call. The germline V and J ends were trimmed by 4 bases and 0 bases, with 13 bases remaining between them. The germline gives CDR1 KGHDR, CDR2 SFDVKD. The CDR3 loop spans 16 amino acids. The CDR3 reads CATSDPNSASTDTQYF. The CDR3 DNA sequence: TGTGCCACCAGTGACCCGAACAGTGCTAGCACAGATACGCAGTATTTT.

This chain links TRBV7-9 with TRBJ1-4, with D tentatively TRBD1 (5 bases). This CDR3 spans 14 amino acids. Germline V CDR1 and CDR2: SEHNR, FQNEAQ (reference sequence). V gave up 1 base and J gave up 9 bases, with 12 bases separating them. CDR3 protein: CASSLVVTAKKLFF. In DNA form, the CDR3 reads TGTGCCAGCAGCTTAGTTGTGACAGCTAAAAAACTGTTTTTT.

This clonotype was counted a few times. The gene calls are TRBV2 and TRBJ2-3; the match to TRBD2 covers 10 bases. Germline CDR1 is SNHLY and CDR2 is FYNNEI. V lost 2 bases to trimming and J lost 6 bases; unmatched junction nucleotides: 5. This CDR3 has 15 residues. This CDR3 is CASSESAGGLDTQYF. In nucleotides, the CDR3 is TGTGCCAGCAGTGAATCAGCGGGAGGGTTGGATACGCAGTATTTT.

With regard to this clonotype: A single base separates this from a much larger clone, so it may be a read error. This chain joins TRBV4-1 and TRBJ1-4; no firm D call. Germline assignment: CDR1 MGHRA and CDR2 YSYEKL. This CDR3 is 15 amino acids long. The CDR3 here is CASRQVESLNEKLFF. CDR3 sequence (DNA): TGCGCCAGCCGCCAAGTGGAAAGTCTTAATGAAAAACTGTTTTTT.

There are many counts of this clonotype. V and J are TRBV18 and TRBJ2-1, with TRBD1 matching over 9 bases. The CDR3 length is 16 residues. Germline V lookup: CDR1 KGHSH, CDR2 LQKENI. V shed 1 base, J shed 1 base, and the junction held 2 bases outside the gene matches. The CDR3 region has the DNA TGTGCCAGCTCACCACGGGACAGGGTTTCCTACAATGAGCAGTTCTTC. As protein: CASSPRDRVSYNEQFF.

The V gene is TRBV30, the J gene TRBJ2-7; D gene ambiguous. The CDR3 is 11 residues long. Germline values: CDR1 GTSNPN, CDR2 SVGIG (reference sequence). With 7 bases removed from V and 0 bases from J, the gap between germline ends came to 7 bases. CDR3 residues: CASVGSYEQYF. CDR3 sequence (DNA): TGTGCCTCAGTCGGCTCCTACGAGCAGTACTTC. The whole variable domain, filled in from reference TRBV30 and TRBJ2-7, reads SQTIHQWPATLVQPVGSPLSLECTVEGTSNPNLYWYRQAAGRGLQLLFYSVGIGQISSEVPQNLSASRPQDRQFILSSKKLLLSDSGFYLCASVGSYEQYFGPGTRLTVT.

This clonotype appeared many times. The chain has TRBV15 and TRBJ1-1; possibly TRBD1 for D (5 bases). CDR1 LNHNV and CDR2 YYDKDF come from the germline V gene (reference sequence). CDR3 length: 15 amino acids. Trimming left V 0 bases short and J 5 bases short, with 13 bases between. CDR3 bases: TGTGCCACCAGCAGAGAATTTACAGGATTAACTGAAGCTTTCTTT. Translated, it gives CATSREFTGLTEAFF.

This clonotype was observed many times. The J gene is TRBJ2-7, the V gene TRBV30; 12 bases match TRBD2. This CDR3 has 14 residues. CDR1 is GTSNPN and CDR2 is SVGIG in the germline V gene (reference sequence). The V segment lost 5 bases and the J segment 3 bases; nucleotides outside the gene matches: 5. CDR3: CAWCRTSGNYEQYF. For the CDR3, the DNA is TGTGCCTGGTGTCGGACTAGCGGGAACTACGAGCAGTACTTC. Looking up the rest from reference TRBV30 and TRBJ2-7 gives the full variable domain: SQTIHQWPATLVQPVGSPLSLECTVEGTSNPNLYWYRQAAGRGLQLLFYSVGIGQISSEVPQNLSASRPQDRQFILSSKKLLLSDSGFYLCAWCRTSGNYEQYFGPGTRLTVT.